This TCR beta chain emerged from a study of CXCR3-negative and CXCR3-positive naive CD8 T cells (dated by TCRdb to the late 2010s). For context, the study as a whole: In total, some 150 million TRB reads were obtained, corresponding to roughly 1.5 +/- 0.3 million reads per library. The diversity and physicochemical repertoire analyses included more than ten donors pooled from two independent experiments. Naive subsets from about five donors and memory cells from 3 donors were included in the TRBV-TRBJ cluster analysis.

Counted from cysteine to phenylalanine, this CDR3 has 14 amino acids. A DNA sequence was not provided. The germline V gene supplies CDR1 MNHEY and CDR2 SVGAGI. What the research found in general, with its limitations: Surface CD5, linked to self-reactivity in mice, was comparable between naive subsets; TCR interaction strength was therefore also inferred from TRB CDR3 physicochemical properties. Naive CXCR3-negative and CXCR3-positive cells from the same donor showed similar TRBV-TRBJ usage, whereas memory cells showed distinct patterns. Repertoire diversity was comparably high in both naive subsets but much lower in memory CD8+ T cells. Freshly isolated PBMCs were used for most assays because CXCR3 expression went down partially after cryopreservation. Compared with CXCR3-negative naive cells, CXCR3-positive naive cells had TRB CDR3s with higher hydrophobicity (lower Kidera factor 4), lower energy, and higher strength and volume indices.

As regards this clonotype: Its antigen is not yet known.

For every CD8+ T cell subset, under 350,000 cells were flow-sorted straight into RLT lysis buffer, and each subset was sorted in triplicate. Naive CD8+ T cells were defined stringently as CD45RO-CCR7+CD27+CD95- to exclude memory contaminants. Standard density gradient centrifugation was used to isolate peripheral blood mononuclear cells from buffy coats. A FACSAria III was used to flow-sort naive CXCR3-negative and CXCR3-positive CD8+ T cells. Total RNA was extracted from sorted cells with an RNeasy Mini Kit. Instrument used: NextSeq 550. The Human TCR Profiling Kit (MiLaboratory) was used to prepare UMI-labeled 5' RACE TRB cDNA libraries. cDNA synthesis used the entire amount of extracted RNA, and PCR amplification then used the entire amount of cDNA produced. The libraries were made side by side, with each library going through the same number of PCR cycles. Regarding the original processing steps: With a minimum of two reads required per UMI, MIGEC and MiXCR pulled out about 50,000 +/- 10,000 unique UMI-labeled TRB cDNA molecules from each library. On average, each library contained about 40,000 +/- 10,000 functional in-frame TRB CDR3 nucleotide clonotypes without stop codons. Diversity metrics, including normalized Shannon-Wiener and Chao1, were computed in VDJtools after downsampling to 5000 UMI-labeled TRB molecules per sample. For the central five CDR3 residues, VDJtools calculated physicochemical properties weighted by clonotype size, namely interaction energy, strength, volume and Kidera factor 4. TCRdb reprocessed the raw reads; every CDR3 protein sequence is a single record, and DNA is not supplied. The V and J calls and clone size are TCRdb's, not the authors'. The sample's records list approximately 24,000 distinct CDR3 sequences. The top ten clonotypes cover 2.5% to 3% of the sample.

Rearrangement joined TRBV6-5 to TRBJ2-1. The source material was naive CXCR3- CD8+ T cells from blood. Sample cell subset or site, as interpreted from the label and publication: CD45RO-CCR7+CD27+CD95- naive CD8+ T cells lacking CXCR3 (TNR3-). The sequence was obtained from a human donor in good health. Some clones in this sample may be carry-over from other donors' samples. The CDR3 region has the sequence CASSYRGTGNEQFF.